The clone carrying this TCR beta chain appeared a few times. Antigen: not known. The data were obtained in a study of CD8+ T cells in alopecia areata. Study-wide background: Tofacitinib administration to treated patients was oral, at 5 to 10 mg twice daily.

Reverse transcription of extracted RNA yielded cDNA, which provided the sequencing template. Generated by immunoSEQ multiplex PCR, the TCRdb table keeps only in-frame clones and is missing some. The sample records over 150,000 clones, roughly 60% being singletons. General observations from the study: Higher clonality and more expanded CD8+ clones appeared in lesional than normal scalp.

Trimming stripped 3 bases from V and 0 bases from J, with 11 bases between. The CDR3 is made up of 14 amino acids. Germline assignment: CDR1 GTSNPN and CDR2 SVGIG (reference sequence). This rearrangement joins TRBV30 to TRBJ1-1; D is undetermined. The TCR sequence derives from a human donor with alopecia areata. Source: CD4+ T cells sorted from blood, taken at week 0. The DNA of the CDR3 is TGTGCCTGGAGGAGAGGACCTATGAACACTGAAGCTTTCTTT. It specifies CAWRRGPMNTEAFF.